This record concerns one T cell receptor (beta chain) sequence. Its antigen remains unidentified. At one of its ends the junction is not consistent with the germline gene, which may arise from a read error. These data come from a study of CD8 T cells in ankylosing spondylitis. Study results and caveats: What appeared characteristic of ankylosing spondylitis blood was a TCR beta motif of several highly homologous variants. Reported data indicate significant enrichment of disease-linked clones within matched ankylosing spondylitis synovial fluid. Past studies reported some motif variants in reactive arthritis synovial fluid and blood.

A quantitative 5'-RACE method, one with molecular barcodes, was used to make TCR beta libraries. Via MiXCR, TCRdb re-called the 5' RACE reads, giving one row per CDR3 protein. Among around 770,000 distinct CDR3 sequences, over 15% were seen once, and the ten largest hold around 20%. Germline lookup yields CDR1 MDHEN and CDR2 SYDVKM. This CDR3 is 17 amino acids long. This chain links TRBV28 with TRBJ2-2; D is undetermined. The receptor comes from a male donor with ankylosing spondylitis. The sequencing input was blood, either unsorted or a sorted T cell fraction (not recorded which). The CDR3 region has the DNA TGTGCCAGCAGGGAGAGAGGAGTTCGGGTTAACACCGAGGAGCTGTTTTTT. The encoded protein is CASRERGVRVNTEELFF.